This T cell receptor beta chain stems from a study of Tregs in tolerant kidney transplant recipients. CD4+CD25+CD127- Tregs, CD4+CD25- non-Tregs, CD4 and CD8 cells were sorted. The CDR3 has 15 amino acids. The germline V gene has CDR1 LNHDA and CDR2 SQIVND (reference sequence). V shed 2 bases and J shed 2 bases, with 13 bases lying between them. Study-level results: Activated donor B cell expansion appeared to reveal the most relevant donor-specific TCRbeta repertoire. Biological reproducibility was not directly addressed, but technical replication error appeared minimal. Validation in larger populations is needed because few patients were studied.

Repertoires were generated with immunoSEQ multiplex PCR, while TCRdb's copy carries only in-frame clones and drops some. Among tens of thousands of clones, roughly 92% were seen once, and the ten largest hold approximately 4.8%. As regards this clone: Its specificity is not known.

The sample was CD8+ T cells from blood. The chain is built from TRBV19 and TRBJ2-7, with D maybe TRBD1 (6 bases). The source of this sequence is a human donor in good health. CDR3 in amino acids: CASSILRDTTYEQYF. The CDR3 nucleotides read TGTGCCAGTAGTATACTTCGGGACACCACCTACGAGCAGTACTTC.